This entry lists 7 T cell receptor beta chains sequenced from one sample in a study of blood T cell repertoires in COVID-19. Clones were sequenced by immunoSEQ multiplex PCR, and TCRdb holds only the in-frame ones, with some missing. The sample shows 90,000 or so clones, more than 75% of them seen only once. Specimen: peripheral blood. Receptors were obtained from a human donor in a cohort sampled during active COVID-19.

The chain couples TRBV27 to TRBJ1-2, with unresolved D. V lost 5 bases and J 6 bases, leaving 13 bases between the germline ends. The CDR3 is 13 amino acids. In germline, CDR1 is MNHEY, CDR2 SMNVEV (reference sequence). In nucleotides, the CDR3 is TGTGCCAGCAGTACGAGAGCTCTCCATGGCTACACCTTC. Its protein product is CASSTRALHGYTF.

V gene TRBV27 combines with J gene TRBJ1-1; D is ambiguous. The CDR3 is made up of 13 amino acids. In germline, CDR1 is MNHEY, CDR2 SMNVEV (reference sequence). Deletions cut 4 bases from V and 5 bases from J, with 11 bases between. CDR3 nucleotide sequence: TGTGCCAGCAGTTACTCGACAAGGACTGAAGCTTTCTTT. It yields the protein CASSYSTRTEAFF.

This clone came up a few times. The V and J genes are TRBV18 and TRBJ1-1, with unresolved D. The CDR3 covers 14 residues. CDR1 is KGHSH and CDR2 is LQKENI in the germline V gene. V shed 3 bases and J shed 2 bases, with 10 bases lying between them. The CDR3 DNA reads TGTGCCAGCTCACCGGGCCGACAAAACACTGAAGCTTTCTTT. Translated, it gives CASSPGRQNTEAFF.

V is TRBV5-5 and J is TRBJ2-5; TRBD1 might be the D (6 bases). The V end lost 0 bases, the J end lost 5 bases, and 14 bases lay between the germline ends. This CDR3 comprises 15 residues. Per the germline V gene, CDR1 is SGHKS and CDR2 is YYEKEE (reference sequence). The CDR3 spells CASSLVLGAWETQYF. The CDR3 DNA follows: TGTGCCAGCAGCTTGGTTCTGGGGGCATGGGAGACCCAGTACTTC.

This chain joins TRBV6-2 or TRBV6-3 and TRBJ1-1, with D possibly being TRBD1 (5 bases). This CDR3 comprises 16 residues. From germline, CDR1 is MNHEY and CDR2 SVGEGT. V was trimmed by 2 bases and J by 1 base, leaving 14 bases between them. CDR3 loop: CASSYSTGLGNTEAFF. CDR3 in DNA: TGTGCCAGCAGTTACAGCACAGGCCTAGGGAACACTGAAGCTTTCTTT.

The rearrangement joins TRBV23-1 to TRBJ1-1, with D possibly matching TRBD1 (6 bases). TRBV23-1 has ORF status, its function being uncertain. The V end lost 7 bases, the J end lost 5 bases, and 11 bases lay between the germline ends. The CDR3 extends over 12 amino acids. The CDR3 DNA follows: TGCGCCAGCACCCCAAGGGGGACTGAAGCTTTCTTT. Its translation: CASTPRGTEAFF.

The chain uses TRBV6-5 and TRBJ1-1; D ambiguous. The CDR3 sequence is 15 residues long. Trimming pared 5 bases from V and 2 bases from J, leaving 15 bases between. Germline CDR1 and CDR2: MNHEY and SVGAGI. CDR3 sequence reads: CASSTPKIFNTEAFF. CDR3 sequence (DNA): TGTGCCAGCAGTACACCGAAAATCTTTAACACTGAAGCTTTCTTT.